This TCR beta chain is from a study of T cells in Graves' hyperthyroidism and ophthalmopathy. Study-wide results and caveats: Appearing also in blood were most of the thyroid clonotypes expanded above 0.001.

Orbital computed tomography, thyroid ultrasound, serum thyroxine and TRAb, and clinical symptoms together informed the diagnoses. Note on this clonotype: Its antigen is unidentified.

TCR beta CDR3 sequences were amplified from RNA transcripts. First-round RT-PCR with HTBI primers amplified the TCR CDR3 region. One entry per CDR3 protein, called by TCRdb with MiXCR from the multiplex PCR reads. The sample includes hundreds of thousands of distinct CDR3 sequences, about 14% of them seen just once. The material sequenced was blood. This clonotype was obtained from a woman between 40 and 55 years old with Graves' ophthalmopathy.

CDR3 amino acids: CASSLSLGYAGYTF. The CDR3, as DNA: TGTGCCAGCAGTTTATCTCTGGGGTATGCAGGCTACACCTTC. The rearrangement links TRBV28 to TRBJ1-2; unclear D gene. The CDR3 spans 14 residues. The ends were cut back, 1 base at V and 8 bases at J, with 14 bases in the middle. Germline V gives CDR1 MDHEN, CDR2 SYDVKM.